This T cell receptor beta chain came from a study of T cells after yellow fever vaccination. TCRdb analysed the 5' RACE reads with MiXCR anew, one entry per CDR3 protein. This table holds under 300,000 distinct CDR3 sequences, 6.9% found once. This CDR3 has 12 amino acids. Germline V gene data show CDR1 as SQVTM and CDR2 as ANQGSEA. The V segment lost 7 bases and the J segment 4 bases; nucleotides outside the gene matches: 6. Sequences were derived from CD4+ T cells sorted from PBMCs, sampled 15 days after the yellow fever booster vaccination. The TCR sequence derives from a man aged 30 to 39 who received the YFV17D yellow fever vaccine. The J gene is TRBJ2-7, the V gene TRBV29-1, with 8 bases fitting TRBD1. CDR3 amino acids: CSAQGARYEQYF. In DNA, the CDR3 is TGCAGCGCTCAGGGGGCGCGGTACGAGCAGTACTTC.